Below, 8 T cell receptor beta chains from the same sample are listed, as sequenced in a study of cytomegalovirus exposure and HLA in healthy donors. 13 Jbeta primers and 60 Vbeta primers were used for the PCR. The protocol was immunoSEQ multiplex PCR, while the TCRdb copy is restricted to in-frame clones and leaves out a portion. This table holds approximately 160,000 clones, roughly four fifths found once. The specimen sequenced was PBMCs. Source of these receptors: a man between 18 and 29 years old in good health and CMV-seronegative.

This rearrangement joins TRBV13 to TRBJ2-7; D possibly corresponds to TRBD1 (6 bases). Germline V gives CDR1 PRHDT, CDR2 FYEKMQ (reference sequence). The V end was cut by 0 bases, the J end by 3 bases, with 12 bases between. The CDR3 covers 15 residues. Here the CDR3 reads CASSLGAGAHYEQYF. In DNA form, the CDR3 reads TGTGCCAGCAGCTTAGGGGCAGGGGCCCACTACGAGCAGTACTTC.

V gene TRBV14 combines with J gene TRBJ2-7, with 10 bases lining up with TRBD1. This CDR3 has 13 amino acids. Germline V gene data show CDR1 as SGHDN and CDR2 as FVKESK. V dropped 4 bases and J dropped 6; count of bases not matched to a gene: 3. The CDR3 loop reads CASSRDRGREQYF. CDR3 nucleotides: TGTGCCAGCAGCCGGGACAGGGGCCGCGAGCAGTACTTC.

This clone came up once. The rearrangement joins TRBV23-1 to TRBJ2-1; maybe TRBD1 (6 bases). TRBV23-1 is an open reading frame, and its role is uncertain. This CDR3 has 12 amino acids. Between the trimmed V and J ends, which lost 7 bases and 9 bases, there was a span of 13 bases. The CDR3 region has the DNA TGCGCCAGCATCCGGACAGCCGTTGAGCAGTTCTTC. It translates to CASIRTAVEQFF.

This CDR3 is CSVEQTLNTEAFF. CDR3 nucleotide sequence: TGCAGCGTTGAACAGACATTGAACACTGAAGCTTTCTTT. The chain employs TRBV29-1 and TRBJ1-1; no reliable D call. Between the trimmed V and J ends, which lost 2 bases and 0 bases, there was a span of 7 bases. CDR3 length equals 13 residues. Germline CDR1 and CDR2: SQVTM and ANQGSEA.

The V call is TRBV2, the J call TRBJ1-5; 7 nucleotides line up with TRBD1. CDR1 and CDR2 (germline): SNHLY, FYNNEI. Trimming took 5 bases from V and 3 from J; bases not matched to a gene: 4. The CDR3 spans 14 residues. CDR3 nucleotides: TGTGCCAGCAGTCAGACAGGGTTCAATCAGCCCCAGCATTTT. The encoded protein is CASSQTGFNQPQHF.

The CDR3 DNA follows: TGCGCCAGCAGCCAAGGACAGGGCCCCGTCTACGAGCAGTACTTC. The encoded protein is CASSQGQGPVYEQYF. The chain recombines TRBV4-1 with TRBJ2-7, with TRBD1 matching 7 bases. There are 15 residues in the CDR3. Trimming took 1 base from V and 3 from J; bases not matched to a gene: 6. The germline CDR1 and CDR2 sequences are MGHRA and YSYEKL.

V usage is TRBV28 and J usage is TRBJ2-7, with TRBD2 matching 9 bases. This CDR3 region has 16 residues. The J segment lost 5 bases and the V segment lost 6 bases, leaving 14 bases of the junction unmatched. Germline CDR1 is MDHEN and CDR2 is SYDVKM. CDR3 loop: CASSPPLAGSHHEQYF. CDR3 sequence (DNA): TGTGCCAGCAGCCCCCCCCTAGCGGGAAGTCACCACGAGCAGTACTTC.

The V call is TRBV7-8, the J call TRBJ1-1; D is ambiguous. This CDR3 has 15 amino acids. Trimming removed 2 bases from V and 3 bases from J, with 13 bases in between. CDR1 is SGHVS and CDR2 is FQNEAQ in the germline V gene. The CDR3 DNA is TGTGCCAGCAGCTTACCGGCGAGGGCAGACACTGAAGCTTTCTTT. This sequence encodes CASSLPARADTEAFF.